The 24 T cell receptor beta chains below all came from one sample that was sequenced in a study of cytomegalovirus exposure and HLA in healthy donors. Amplification used 60 Vbeta primers and 13 Jbeta primers. The table came from immunoSEQ multiplex PCR; TCRdb's copy has only in-frame clones and leaves some out. Counted here are almost 200,000 clones, roughly 77% occurring once; the ten biggest clones make up more than 0.35%. Sequenced: PBMCs. These TCRs come from a male donor in good health and CMV-seropositive.

In nucleotides, the CDR3 is TGTGCCAGCAGTAACCCCCATCTAGCGGGGGGCTGGACAGATACGCAGTATTTT. It translates to CASSNPHLAGGWTDTQYF. This sequence joins TRBV27 and TRBJ2-3; 11 bases line up with TRBD2. The CDR3 loop spans 18 amino acids. Trimming removed 5 bases from V and 3 bases from J; junction bases left unmatched: 13. Germline CDR1 and CDR2: MNHEY and SMNVEV (reference sequence).

The chain combines TRBV10-3 with TRBJ1-2, with TRBD1 matching over 10 bases. The germline gives CDR1 ENHRY, CDR2 SYGVKD. This CDR3 contains 15 residues. With V trimmed by 0 bases and J by 5 bases, 3 bases remained unmatched. The CDR3 coding sequence is TGTGCCATCAGTGAGTCGACAGGGGGCGCGTATGGCTACACCTTC. As protein: CAISESTGGAYGYTF.

The chain carries TRBV7-3 and TRBJ1-2; D call uncertain. V gave up 5 bases and J gave up 8 bases, with 27 bases separating them. Germline V gives CDR1 SGHTA, CDR2 FQGTGA. The CDR3 length is 17 residues. CDR3 sequence: CASSPRLGSSPGSGYTF. CDR3 sequence (DNA): TGTGCCAGCAGCCCCCGTCTGGGGTCTTCCCCGGGGAGCGGCTACACCTTC.

Worth noting for this clone: Additional DNA sequences in this sample encode the identical CDR3. The rearrangement joins TRBV7-2 to TRBJ1-1, with D possibly TRBD1 on 5 matching bases. The CDR3 is 14 amino acids. V was trimmed by 3 bases and J by 0 bases, leaving 8 bases between them. Germline CDR1 reads SGHTA; CDR2 reads FQGNSA. CDR3 nucleotide sequence: TGTGCCAGCAGCTTGCAGGGATTGAACACTGAAGCTTTCTTT. Translated, it gives CASSLQGLNTEAFF.

Note on this clone: Relative to the germline gene, one junction end is altered; a read error may explain this. This sample includes further DNA sequences coding for the same CDR3. The chain employs TRBV5-4 and TRBJ1-2, with no clear D. The CDR3 consists of 14 residues. Per germline, CDR1 SGHNT and CDR2 YYREEE (reference sequence). CDR3 amino acids: CASTWEGENYGYTF. The CDR3 region has the DNA TGCGCCAGCACGTGGGAGGGTGAGAACTATGGCTACACCTTC.

As concerns this clone: The junction differs from germline at one of its ends, possibly a read error. CDR3 coding DNA: TGTGCCATCAGTCCAAGGGACGGGACTGAAGCTCTCTTT. This sequence encodes CAISPRDGTEALF. The rearrangement links TRBV10-3 to TRBJ1-1; a possible D gene is TRBD1 (5 bases). The CDR3 runs 13 residues. Germline V gene sequence: CDR1 ENHRY, CDR2 SYGVKD.

Only a few counts were recorded for this clone. The chain couples TRBV5-1 to TRBJ2-7; D perhaps matches TRBD1 (5 bases). Trimming stripped 4 bases from V and 0 bases from J, with 14 bases between. This CDR3 spans 15 amino acids. CDR1 is SGHRS and CDR2 is YFSETQ in the germline V gene. CDR3 DNA sequence: TGCGCCAGCAGCGTCGAAGGGGCCAACTCCTACGAGCAGTACTTC. Its translation: CASSVEGANSYEQYF.

This chain connects TRBV6-5 to TRBJ2-5, with TRBD1 matching 7 bases. V was clipped by 6 bases and J by 4 bases; unmatched bases: 8. The CDR3 is 14 residues long. Germline V gene data show CDR1 as MNHEY and CDR2 as SVGAGI. The CDR3 nucleotides are TGTGCCAGCAGGACCAACAGGGGTAGAGAGACCCAGTACTTC. Its translation: CASRTNRGRETQYF.

The rearrangement joins TRBV5-8 to TRBJ2-5, with 11 positions matching TRBD2. V dropped 2 bases and J dropped 2; count of bases not matched to a gene: 5. Germline V gene lookup returns CDR1 SGHTS and CDR2 YDEGEE. This CDR3 has 16 amino acids. In DNA, the CDR3 is TGTGCCAGCAGCTTCACAACTAGCGGGAGACAAGAGACCCAGTACTTC. This translates into CASSFTTSGRQETQYF.

The chain combines TRBV6-5 with TRBJ2-7; D is perhaps TRBD1 (5 bases). CDR1 MNHEY and CDR2 SVGAGI come from the germline V gene. CDR3 length: 14 residues. With 0 bases removed from V and 4 bases from J, the gap between germline ends came to 10 bases. The CDR3 loop reads CASSYSSSGYEQYF. Here the CDR3 DNA reads TGTGCCAGCAGTTACTCCAGCTCAGGGTACGAGCAGTACTTC.

The chain carries TRBV5-1 and TRBJ2-7, with 8 bases fitting TRBD2. Germline values: CDR1 SGHRS, CDR2 YFSETQ. The CDR3 runs 16 residues. V shed 3 bases and J 0 bases; nucleotides not matched to a gene: 8. CDR3 loop: CASSSHSGTSSYEQYF. The CDR3 DNA sequence: TGCGCCAGCAGCTCGCATAGCGGGACGAGCTCCTACGAGCAGTACTTC.

V is TRBV6-5 and J is TRBJ1-2; 8 positions match TRBD1. The CDR3 is 16 residues long. Trimming removed 0 bases from V and 3 bases from J; junction bases left unmatched: 6. The germline V gene encodes CDR1 MNHEY and CDR2 SVGAGI. CDR3 DNA sequence: TGTGCCAGCAGTTACTCAACAGGGGGGAAGGACTATGGCTACACCTTC. Encoded protein: CASSYSTGGKDYGYTF.

V usage is TRBV4-3 and J usage is TRBJ1-6, with D perhaps TRBD1 (6 bases). Trimming removed 4 bases at V and 8 bases at J, with 15 bases between. The CDR3 is 15 residues long. In germline, CDR1 is LGHNA, CDR2 YSLEER. CDR3 DNA: TGCGCCAGCAGCCGAAACCGGGACACCGATTCACCCCTCCACTTT. It is translated as CASSRNRDTDSPLHF.

This clone has only one observation. The gene calls are TRBV10-3 and TRBJ1-1; 7 bases map to TRBD1. Trimming at V came to 6 bases and at J to 2 bases, leaving 9 bases not matched to a gene. CDR1 and CDR2 (germline): ENHRY, SYGVKD. The CDR3 has 15 amino acids. CDR3 sequence reads: CAISARQGTNTEAFF. For the CDR3, the DNA is TGTGCCATCAGCGCCAGACAGGGTACCAACACTGAAGCTTTCTTT.

This clone was counted once. J is TRBJ1-2 and V is TRBV7-2; TRBD1 matches 7 bases. Germline V gene data show CDR1 as SGHTA and CDR2 as FQGNSA. CDR3 length equals 14 residues. The V gene end was trimmed by 5 bases and the J gene end by 0 bases; junction bases not matched to a gene: 3. DNA of the CDR3: TGTGCCAGCAGCCGGGACAGAGCTAACTATGGCTACACCTTC. It specifies CASSRDRANYGYTF.

The chain is built from TRBV7-9 and TRBJ1-1, with D perhaps matching TRBD1 (6 bases). Trimming pared 4 bases from V and 6 bases from J, leaving 12 bases between. Germline V gene lookup returns CDR1 SEHNR and CDR2 FQNEAQ (reference sequence). There are 13 residues in the CDR3. Here the CDR3 reads CASSSTQGAEAFF. CDR3 nucleotide sequence: TGTGCCAGCAGCTCCACACAGGGTGCTGAAGCTTTCTTT.

The table lists this clone with a few counts. The J gene is TRBJ1-1, the V gene TRBV18, with TRBD1 matching over 11 bases. CDR1 and CDR2 (germline): KGHSH, LQKENI. CDR3 length: 16 amino acids. The trim removed 2 bases at V and 4 bases at J, leaving 6 bases unmatched. The CDR3 sequence is CASSPGSGTGGTEAFF. CDR3 coding DNA: TGTGCCAGCTCACCAGGCTCCGGGACAGGGGGCACTGAAGCTTTCTTT.

As regards this clone: The sample has other DNA sequences that encode this CDR3 too. V is TRBV7-2 and J is TRBJ1-5, with 8 bases lining up with TRBD1. With 5 bases clipped from V and 6 bases from J, the junction kept 6 bases outside the gene matches. The CDR3 sequence is 14 residues long. From germline, CDR1 is SGHTA and CDR2 FQGNSA. The DNA for the CDR3 is TGTGCCAGCAGCCCCGGACAGGGAGGTCAGCCCCAGCATTTT. Protein sequence: CASSPGQGGQPQHF.

The V and J genes are TRBV5-6 and TRBJ2-7; a possible D gene is TRBD2 (6 bases). The CDR3 runs to 15 residues. Germline assignment: CDR1 SGHDT and CDR2 YYEEEE. Deletions cut 6 bases from V and 3 bases from J, with 19 bases between. The CDR3 here is CASNPGRGKSYEQYF. Here the CDR3 DNA reads TGTGCCAGCAACCCAGGGCGGGGTAAGAGCTACGAGCAGTACTTC.

The rearrangement joins TRBV4-1 to TRBJ2-7, with 9 bases aligning to TRBD2. This CDR3 is 14 amino acids long. The V gene's germline CDR1 is MGHRA and CDR2 YSYEKL. V lost 4 bases, J lost 4 bases, and 5 bases stayed unmatched. The CDR3: CASSPSGRRYEQYF. In DNA, the CDR3 is TGCGCCAGCAGCCCGAGCGGGAGGAGATACGAGCAGTACTTC.

This clone was detected a few times. The chain links TRBV7-2 to TRBJ2-1, with D uncertain. The CDR3 extends over 15 amino acids. Germline V gene sequence: CDR1 SGHTA, CDR2 FQGNSA. The V end was cut by 1 base, the J end by 0 bases, with 7 bases between. The CDR3 region has the DNA TGTGCCAGCAGCTTAGACCGGGTCTCCTACAATGAGCAGTTCTTC. Translating it yields CASSLDRVSYNEQFF.

The chain carries TRBV18 and TRBJ2-7; TRBD1 matches 9 bases. CDR1 and CDR2 (germline): KGHSH, LQKENI. V trimming: 1 base; J trimming: 0 bases; junction bases outside the gene matches: 1. The CDR3 consists of 15 residues. The chain's CDR3 is CASSPRQGDSYEQYF. CDR3 in DNA: TGTGCCAGCTCACCACGACAGGGGGACTCCTACGAGCAGTACTTC.

This clone was found once. This chain connects TRBV6-5 to TRBJ1-5, with D possibly TRBD1 on 6 matching bases. The V gene's germline CDR1 is MNHEY and CDR2 SVGAGI. Between the trimmed V and J ends, which lost 6 bases and 4 bases, there was a span of 7 bases. CDR3 length: 12 residues. In DNA, the CDR3 is TGTGCCAGCAGACAGGGTAATCAGCCCCAGCATTTT. Its translation: CASRQGNQPQHF.

The chain uses TRBV28 and TRBJ2-3, with 8 bases aligning to TRBD2. The CDR3 length is 15 residues. Germline V lookup: CDR1 MDHEN, CDR2 SYDVKM. Trimming took 6 bases from V and 0 from J; bases not matched to a gene: 5. The CDR3 bases are TGTGCCAGCAGCGAACTAGCGGCTAGCACAGATACGCAGTATTTT. Translated, it gives CASSELAASTDTQYF.